This TCR beta chain was captured by sequencing in a study of CD8 T cells in Susac syndrome. This CDR3 region has 17 residues. Germline CDR1 is MNHEY and CDR2 is SVGEGT. Trimming removed 7 bases at V and 0 bases at J, with 19 bases between. TEMRA cells were enriched by FACS, and CD4+ and CD8+ T cells were negatively isolated. This clonotype showed up just once. With random hexamers, reverse transcription was performed on about 0.45 to 1 ug of RNA. The authors amplified TCR beta CDR3 across 54 Vbeta and 13 Jbeta using immunoSEQ multiplex PCR. Via MiXCR, TCRdb re-called the immunoSEQ multiplex PCR reads, giving one row per CDR3 protein. The table has a few hundred thousand distinct CDR3 sequences, 75% to 85% seen once.

The receptor was isolated from a human donor with multiple sclerosis. J is TRBJ2-1 and V is TRBV6-2 or TRBV6-3; the D gene is possibly TRBD2 (7 bases). Sequences were obtained from CD8+ T cells from PBMCs. Here the CDR3 reads CASTTHRAGDSYNEQFF. The CDR3 coding sequence is TGTGCCAGCACCACCCACAGGGCGGGAGACTCCTACAATGAGCAGTTCTTC.